The 27 T cell receptor beta chains given below trace back to one sample, sequenced in a study of shared clonotypes between healthy human individuals. The data were produced by immunoSEQ multiplex PCR, yet TCRdb's version contains in-frame clones alone and is incomplete. The sample has 850,000 to 1,200,000 clones; approximately 68% are singletons. Input material: memory CD4+ T cells sorted from blood. The subset: CD45RA-negative fraction. The receptors were gathered from a man between 18 and 35 years old in good health.

The sample holds a few counts of this clone. CDR3 region: CASSYVGGEREKLFF. The CDR3 DNA sequence: TGTGCCAGCAGTTACGTCGGGGGGGAGCGGGAAAAACTGTTTTTT. This chain links TRBV6-6 with TRBJ1-4, with a possible D match to TRBD1 (5 bases). CDR1 is MNHNY, CDR2 SVGAGI, per germline (reference sequence). The CDR3 sequence is 15 residues long. The V and J ends lost 2 bases and 8 bases respectively, with 15 bases between them.

A single count supports this clone. The rearrangement joins TRBV7-2 to TRBJ1-2; perhaps TRBD1 as D (6 bases). Germline loops: CDR1 SGHTA, CDR2 FQGNSA. Trimming left V 0 bases short and J 8 bases short, with 13 bases between. This CDR3 has 14 residues. The CDR3 sequence: CASSLALLGGGYTF. Written as DNA, the CDR3 is TGTGCCAGCAGCTTAGCGCTATTAGGGGGAGGCTACACCTTC.

V usage is TRBV18 and J usage is TRBJ2-1, with TRBD2 identical over 7 bases. Trimming removed 9 bases from V and 1 base from J; junction bases left unmatched: 3. In germline, CDR1 is KGHSH, CDR2 LQKENI. The CDR3 has 13 amino acids. In nucleotides, the CDR3 is TGTGCCAGTCAGCGGGATTCCTACAATGAGCAGTTCTTC. Protein: CASQRDSYNEQFF. Using reference TRBV18 and TRBJ2-1 for the parts outside the CDR3, the full variable domain is NAGVMQNPRHLVRRRGQEARLRCSPMKGHSHVYWYRQLPEEGLKFMVYLQKENIIDESGMPKERFSAEFPKEGPSILRIQQVVRGDSAAYFCASQRDSYNEQFFGPGTRLTVL.

In this sample, this clone turned up a few times. J is TRBJ2-6 and V is TRBV5-1; 7 bases are shared with TRBD1. Germline-derived CDR1 and CDR2 are SGHRS and YFSETQ. This CDR3 is built from 18 residues. V lost 2 bases to trimming and J lost 3 bases; unmatched junction nucleotides: 11. The CDR3 DNA follows: TGCGCCAGCAGCTTCGGTCTTCAGGGGGTAAGTGGGGCCAACGTCCTGACTTTC. It is translated as CASSFGLQGVSGANVLTF.

The genes are TRBV5-4 and TRBJ2-5, with a tentative D call TRBD2 (6 bases). V dropped 4 bases and J dropped 11 bases, with 21 bases sitting between them. Germline-derived CDR1 and CDR2 are SGHNT and YYREEE (reference sequence). The CDR3 loop spans 14 amino acids. In nucleotides, the CDR3 is TGTGCCAGCAGCCCCCTAGGGACCGGGGAGGAGCAGTACTTC. Translating it yields CASSPLGTGEEQYF. Full variable domain (remainder filled in from reference TRBV5-4 and TRBJ2-5): ETGVTQSPTHLIKTRGQQVTLRCSSQSGHNTVSWYQQALGQGPQFIFQYYREEENGRGNFPPRFSGLQFPNYSSELNVNALELDDSALYLCASSPLGTGEEQYFGPGTRLLVL.

This chain connects TRBV2 to TRBJ2-2; 11 bases match TRBD2. The CDR3 is 15 residues long. After removal of 7 bases from V and 7 bases from J, the junction contained 8 bases not matched to a gene. Per the germline V gene, CDR1 is SNHLY and CDR2 is FYNNEI. The CDR3 loop is CASTTSGKIVGELFF. The CDR3 DNA reads TGTGCCAGCACGACTAGCGGGAAGATCGTCGGGGAGCTGTTTTTT.

A single count supports this clone. V usage is TRBV4-2 and J usage is TRBJ2-3; 8 positions match TRBD2. This CDR3 is built from 16 residues. The V segment lost 0 bases and the J segment 3 bases; nucleotides outside the gene matches: 5. Germline CDR1 reads LGHNA; CDR2 reads YNFKEQ. CDR3 in DNA: TGTGCCAGCAGCCAAGATTCAACTAGCGGTACAGATACGCAGTATTTT. The encoded protein is CASSQDSTSGTDTQYF.

This chain links TRBV10-3 with TRBJ2-3, with 11 bases fitting TRBD2. The CDR3 runs to 17 residues. Germline loops: CDR1 ENHRY, CDR2 SYGVKD. After removal of 0 bases from V and 5 bases from J, the junction contained 7 bases not matched to a gene. The CDR3 loop is CAISESLSGGAIDTQYF. The CDR3 region has the DNA TGTGCCATCAGTGAGTCTCTTAGCGGGGGGGCCATAGATACGCAGTATTTT.

In its sample, this clone was seen once. The chain uses TRBV19 and TRBJ2-7; TRBD2 matches 9 bases. Germline V gene data show CDR1 as LNHDA and CDR2 as SQIVND (reference sequence). CDR3 length: 16 amino acids. V shed 5 bases, J shed 1 base, and the junction held 9 bases outside the gene matches. CDR3 protein: CASSPPDSGRSYEQYF. Written as DNA, the CDR3 is TGTGCCAGTAGTCCTCCGGATAGCGGGAGATCCTACGAGCAGTACTTC.

This clone was seen a handful of times. The CDR3 sequence is CASSQVYSGRYEQYF. Written as DNA, the CDR3 is TGCGCCAGCAGCCAAGTTTATAGCGGGAGGTACGAGCAGTACTTC. The genes are TRBV4-3 and TRBJ2-7; 10 positions match TRBD2. CDR1 is LGHNA and CDR2 is YSLEER in the germline V gene. CDR3 length: 15 residues. The V segment lost 1 base and the J segment 4 bases; nucleotides outside the gene matches: 4.

The V call is TRBV5-1, the J call TRBJ2-7, with TRBD2 matching 15 bases. The CDR3 loop spans 18 amino acids. Germline V gene data show CDR1 as SGHRS and CDR2 as YFSETQ. The ends lost 3 bases at V and 4 bases at J; junction bases unmatched: 11. The CDR3: CASSSGTSGRPGSYEQYF. CDR3 coding DNA: TGCGCCAGCAGCTCAGGGACTAGCGGGAGGCCTGGGAGTTACGAGCAGTACTTC. The entire variable domain, with the rest obtained from reference TRBV5-1 and TRBJ2-7, is as follows: KAGVTQTPRYLIKTRGQQVTLSCSPISGHRSVSWYQQTPGQGLQFLFEYFSETQRNKGNFPGRFSGRQFSNSRSEMNVSTLELGDSALYLCASSSGTSGRPGSYEQYFGPGTRLTVT.

The chain is built from TRBV6-5 and TRBJ1-3; D is possibly TRBD1 (6 bases). Germline V gene data show CDR1 as MNHEY and CDR2 as SVGAGI. The CDR3 contains 16 residues. Trimming shortened V by 2 bases and J by 4 bases, and 15 bases separated the two germline ends. The CDR3 protein is CASSYGITGIGNTIYF. The CDR3 DNA reads as TGTGCCAGCAGTTACGGGATCACAGGGATCGGAAACACCATATATTTT.

CDR3: CASSLISFVGYNEQFF. The CDR3 DNA reads as TGCGCCAGCAGCTTGATAAGCTTTGTCGGTTACAATGAGCAGTTCTTC. The rearrangement uses TRBV5-1 and TRBJ2-1, with D unresolved. Germline V CDR1 and CDR2: SGHRS, YFSETQ. This CDR3 region has 16 residues. V lost 1 base, J lost 4 bases, and 15 bases lay in between.

The chain carries TRBV29-1 and TRBJ2-5; D unresolved. The CDR3 has 12 amino acids. The germline V gene has CDR1 SQVTM and CDR2 ANQGSEA. Trimming stripped 6 bases from V and 2 bases from J, with 10 bases between. CDR3: CSVNPQQETQYF. In nucleotides, the CDR3 is TGCAGCGTAAATCCGCAACAAGAGACCCAGTACTTC.

The rearrangement joins TRBV18 to TRBJ2-5, with TRBD1 matching over 11 bases. Trimming cost V 3 bases and J 5 bases; bases outside gene matches: 5. Germline V gene data show CDR1 as KGHSH and CDR2 as LQKENI. The CDR3 has 15 residues. CDR3 DNA sequence: TGTGCCAGCTCACCTAGGACAGGGGGCAAGGAGACCCAGTACTTC. Its protein product is CASSPRTGGKETQYF. Complete variable domain (other parts from reference TRBV18 and TRBJ2-5): NAGVMQNPRHLVRRRGQEARLRCSPMKGHSHVYWYRQLPEEGLKFMVYLQKENIIDESGMPKERFSAEFPKEGPSILRIQQVVRGDSAAYFCASSPRTGGKETQYFGPGTRLLVL.

This chain links TRBV6-1 with TRBJ1-5; the D gene is possibly TRBD1 (6 bases). CDR1 and CDR2 (germline): MNHNS, SASEGT. The V end lost 4 bases, the J end lost 3 bases, and 10 bases lay between the germline ends. CDR3 length: 14 residues. CDR3 bases: TGTGCCAGCAGTGCAAGACAGGACAATCAGCCCCAGCATTTT. Amino acid sequence: CASSARQDNQPQHF.

With respect to this clone: This CDR3 is also generated by other DNA sequences in the sample. The rearrangement uses TRBV9 and TRBJ1-1, with unresolved D. V was pared by 0 bases and J by 1 base, with 7 bases between. The V gene's germline CDR1 is SGDLS and CDR2 YYNGEE. The CDR3 has 14 amino acids. The CDR3 bases are TGTGCCAGCAGCGTAGGCCCCGAGAACACTGAAGCTTTCTTT. This gives the protein CASSVGPENTEAFF.

The CDR3 sequence: CASTHLTFTGELFF. Written as DNA, the CDR3 is TGTGCCAGCACCCACTTGACTTTCACCGGGGAGCTGTTTTTT. The rearrangement joins TRBV6-5 to TRBJ2-2; D gene uncertain. The V and J ends lost 7 bases and 4 bases respectively, with 13 bases between them. The CDR3 length is 14 residues. Germline V lookup: CDR1 MNHEY, CDR2 SVGAGI.

J is TRBJ1-1 and V is TRBV5-6; D may be TRBD1 (6 bases). This CDR3 is 15 amino acids long. The V end lost 6 bases, the J end lost 7 bases, and 22 bases lay between the germline ends. The germline V gene encodes CDR1 SGHDT and CDR2 YYEEEE. In DNA, the CDR3 is TGTGCCAGCACCCTGGGGGCCCTCTTAGGAGGTGAAGCTTTCTTT. It is translated as CASTLGALLGGEAFF.

This clone was seen only once. The chain recombines TRBV11-1 with TRBJ1-5; D is unresolved. Germline CDR1 and CDR2: SGHAT and FQDESV (reference sequence). V lost 5 bases and J lost 0, with 8 bases in between. The CDR3 is made up of 14 amino acids. The CDR3 nucleotides read TGTGCCAGCAGCCTGGGGATTAGCAATCAGCCCCAGCATTTT. It translates to CASSLGISNQPQHF.

This chain joins TRBV9 and TRBJ1-2; TRBD1 matches at 7 bases. CDR3 length: 15 amino acids. CDR1 is SGDLS and CDR2 is YYNGEE in the germline V gene. V shed 4 bases, J shed 4 bases, and the junction held 10 bases outside the gene matches. DNA for the CDR3: TGTGCCAGCAGCCCTGGGGACAGCCCTTCCTATGGCTACACCTTC. Its translation: CASSPGDSPSYGYTF.

This clone was counted a few times. The genes are TRBV30 and TRBJ1-4; D not certain. Germline CDR1 and CDR2: GTSNPN and SVGIG (reference sequence). This CDR3 has 12 amino acids. The V end lost 6 bases, the J end lost 10 bases, and 15 bases lay between the germline ends. This chain's CDR3 is CACRISSGKLFF. CDR3 sequence (DNA): TGTGCCTGTAGGATTTCGAGTGGAAAACTGTTTTTT.

This chain joins TRBV19 and TRBJ1-6; 10 bases fit TRBD1. CDR3 length: 14 residues. Germline loops: CDR1 LNHDA, CDR2 SQIVND (reference sequence). V trimming: 5 bases; J trimming: 11 bases; junction bases outside the gene matches: 6. The CDR3, as DNA: TGTGCCAGTAGTCCAGACAGGGGGCGGACACCCCTCCACTTT. Amino acid sequence: CASSPDRGRTPLHF.

The chain has TRBV30 and TRBJ2-7; 7 positions match TRBD2. CDR3 length: 16 amino acids. The germline V gene has CDR1 GTSNPN and CDR2 SVGIG (reference sequence). V was pared by 0 bases and J by 0 bases, with 8 bases of the junction left unmatched. As DNA, the CDR3 is TGTGCCTGGAGTGTATTGCAGCGGGACTTCTCCTACGAGCAGTACTTC. The encoded protein is CAWSVLQRDFSYEQYF.

The chain is built from TRBV7-2 and TRBJ2-5, with D hard to call. From germline, CDR1 is SGHTA and CDR2 FQGNSA. The CDR3 runs 14 residues. The V end was cut by 2 bases, the J end by 5 bases, with 12 bases between. The CDR3 reads CASSLQKGRETQYF. CDR3 sequence (DNA): TGTGCCAGCAGCTTACAAAAGGGAAGGGAGACCCAGTACTTC.

Of note for this clone: This sample also contains other DNA sequences that code for the same CDR3. V gene TRBV5-1 combines with J gene TRBJ2-3; the D gene is possibly TRBD2 (6 bases). This CDR3 spans 14 amino acids. With 4 bases removed from V and 2 bases from J, the gap between germline ends came to 11 bases. The germline gives CDR1 SGHRS, CDR2 YFSETQ. The CDR3 sequence is CASSEGLYTDTQYF. Written as DNA, the CDR3 is TGCGCCAGCAGCGAGGGACTGTACACAGATACGCAGTATTTT.

The V call is TRBV28, the J call TRBJ2-2; D perhaps matches TRBD2 (6 bases). From germline, CDR1 is MDHEN and CDR2 SYDVKM. V lost 6 bases, J lost 6 bases, and 8 bases lay in between. The CDR3 is 12 amino acids. CDR3 nucleotide sequence: TGTGCCAGCAGGACTAGTCCCGGGGAGCTGTTTTTT. Amino acid sequence: CASRTSPGELFF.